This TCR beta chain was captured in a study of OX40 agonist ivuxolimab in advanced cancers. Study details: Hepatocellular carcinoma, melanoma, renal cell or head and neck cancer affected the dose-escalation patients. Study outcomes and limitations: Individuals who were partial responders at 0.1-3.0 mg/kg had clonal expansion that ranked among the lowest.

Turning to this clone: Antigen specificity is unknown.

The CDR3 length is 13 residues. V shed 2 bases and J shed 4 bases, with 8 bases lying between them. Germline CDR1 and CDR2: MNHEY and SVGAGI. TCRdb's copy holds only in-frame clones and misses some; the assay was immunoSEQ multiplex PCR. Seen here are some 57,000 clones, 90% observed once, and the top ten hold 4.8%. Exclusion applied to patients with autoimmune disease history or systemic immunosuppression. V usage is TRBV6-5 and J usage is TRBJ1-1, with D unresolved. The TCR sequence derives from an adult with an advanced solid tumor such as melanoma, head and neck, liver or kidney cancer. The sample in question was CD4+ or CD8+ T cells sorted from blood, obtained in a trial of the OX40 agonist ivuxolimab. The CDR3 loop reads CASSYPGFTEAFF. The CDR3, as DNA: TGTGCCAGCAGTTACCCGGGGTTCACTGAAGCTTTCTTT.